These T cell receptor beta chains were read from a single sample in a study of shared clonotypes between healthy human individuals. Method: immunoSEQ multiplex PCR; TCRdb's copy keeps in-frame clones and lacks some. The data hold tens of thousands of clones, with 60% to 70% observed a single time. The sample taken for sequencing was memory CD8+ T cells sorted from blood. All receptors derive from a young man in good health. CDR3s include the opening cysteine and the closing phenylalanine or tryptophan.

TRBJ2-3	TRBV10-1	16	CASSVPSRGTTDTQYF
TRBJ2-2	TRBV9	15	CASSGTGGPTGELFF
TRBJ1-1	TRBV5-1	18	CASSLAGRGGGRGTEAFF
TRBJ1-1	TRBV29-1	15	CSVLGGPGLDTEAFF
TRBJ1-1	TRBV28	17	CASSLFLWTGGNTEAFF
TRBJ2-1	TRBV4-2	16	CASSQVWGDSYNEQFF
TRBJ2-2	TRBV6-4	13	CASSVSNTGELFF
TRBJ2-7	TRBV28	12	CASSPAIYEQYF
TRBJ1-3	TRBV5-1	16	CASSQSGGNSGNTIYF
TRBJ2-3	TRBV4-2	12	CASSPTPPQWYF
TRBJ2-2	TRBV10-2	15	CASLETNANTGELFF
TRBJ1-1	TRBV4-1	13	CASSMREVTEAFF
TRBJ2-3	TRBV10-1	14	CASSDGRSTDTQYF
TRBJ1-3	TRBV4-3	16	CASSQAPGTGGNTIYF
TRBJ2-7	TRBV9	14	CASSRAGVGNEQYF
TRBJ1-2	TRBV25-1	15	CASSASTGGDYGYTF
TRBJ2-7	TRBV6-1	16	CASSEADSLRTYEQYF
TRBJ2-7	TRBV29-1	15	CSVVFLSQLSYEQYF
TRBJ2-3	TRBV28	10	CACGRDTQYF
TRBJ2-3	TRBV5-1	16	CASSRQSPGSADTQYF
TRBJ2-7	TRBV5-6	14	CASSVTGQVYEQYF
TRBJ2-2	TRBV7-9	15	CASSPDRGQAGELFF
TRBJ2-3	TRBV4-2	18	CASSQELAGGSLSDTQYF
TRBJ2-3	TRBV25-1	17	CASSEGAGASASDTQYF
TRBJ2-2	TRBV7-9	15	CASSKGAGATGELFF
TRBJ2-5	TRBV25-1	13	CASSEARQETQYF
TRBJ1-5	TRBV29-1	12	CSVADFNQPQHF
TRBJ2-1	TRBV19	14	CASSIWNGLNEQFF
TRBJ1-2	TRBV6-4	13	CASSDSTGGGYTF
TRBJ2-5	TRBV4-1	14	CASSQGQLSETQYF
TRBJ2-7	TRBV6-5	13	CASSYGQGLGQYF
TRBJ2-1	TRBV7-8	14	CASSLGNPLDEQFF
TRBJ2-7	TRBV7-9	13	CASSLVNSDEQYF
TRBJ2-7	TRBV7-3	14	CASSRTGLMGEQYF
TRBJ1-4	TRBV28	15	CASTGGPGRGEKLFF
TRBJ2-7	TRBV10-3	12	CAIRGGSYEQYF
TRBJ2-5	TRBV5-4	14	CASSLANRAETQYF
TRBJ2-2	TRBV25-1	14	CASLSQGNTGELFF
TRBJ2-2	TRBV5-4	16	CASSGEGARYTGELFF
TRBJ2-1	TRBV19	15	CASTLAASGSHEQFF
TRBJ1-1	TRBV14	12	CASSQVMGEAFF
TRBJ2-7	TRBV5-6	14	CASSLGGNPYEQYF
TRBJ2-1	TRBV14	16	CASSLKLGVSYNEQFF
TRBJ2-7	TRBV4-1	14	CASSLGRRGDEQYF
TRBJ1-1	TRBV29-1	12	CSVGFDYTEAFF
TRBJ2-7	TRBV6-5	12	CASSPYTGEQYF
TRBJ2-2	TRBV6-4	15	CASSDSIATTGELFF
TRBJ1-2	TRBV5-1	14	CASSFQTPEGGYTF